The rows below give T cell receptor beta chains drawn from one sample of a study of regulatory T cells in long-lasting Graves disease. In TCRdb, the multiplex PCR reads were re-called with MiXCR into one record per CDR3 protein. Here the sample spans roughly 420,000 distinct CDR3 sequences, 11% to 15% being singletons. These data were also reused for a study on T cells in Graves' hyperthyroidism and ophthalmopathy.

The material was peripheral blood mononuclear cells (PBMCs), obtained at new diagnosis, from a patient treated with antithyroid drugs. Receptors originate from a woman aged 45-65 years with Graves disease. CDR3s include the opening cysteine and the closing phenylalanine or tryptophan. The D gene is left open where the match is weak. A row's size may be missing; if present it is once, few, many or a size class.

clone_size	d_call	v_call	j_call	cdr3_aa	cdr3_nt
many	TRBD2	TRBV20-1	TRBJ2-1	CSARDQTSGSVEQFF	TGCAGTGCTAGAGATCAGACTAGCGGGAGTGTTGAGCAGTTCTTC
many	-	TRBV7-8	TRBJ1-1	CASSGVPGDAFF	TGTGCCAGCAGCGGGGTCCCTGGGGATGCTTTCTTT
-	TRBD1	TRBV19	TRBJ2-5	CASSIRGQGRGETQYF	TGTGCCAGTAGTATCAGGGGACAGGGGCGGGGAGAGACCCAGTACTTC
-	TRBD1	TRBV4-1	TRBJ2-2	CASSQDPGGAAGELFF	TGCGCCAGCAGCCAAGATCCAGGGGGCGCGGCCGGGGAGCTGTTTTTT
many	TRBD2	TRBV27	TRBJ2-7	CASSLAAQVAGLYEQYF	TGTGCCAGCAGTTTAGCGGCGCAGGTAGCGGGCCTCTACGAGCAGTACTTC
-	-	TRBV30	TRBJ2-3	CAWSSQASGTDTQYF	TGTGCCTGGAGCAGTCAGGCTAGCGGCACAGATACGCAGTATTTT
many	TRBD2	TRBV12-3/TRBV12-4	TRBJ2-1	CASSILAGGPRNEQFF	TGTGCCAGCAGTATCTTAGCGGGAGGGCCCAGGAATGAGCAGTTCTTC
many	-	TRBV28	TRBJ1-6	CASSLPGHWNSPLHF	TGTGCCAGCAGTCTGCCGGGACACTGGAATTCACCCCTCCACTTT
many	TRBD1	TRBV2	TRBJ1-5	CASSASTGNLNQPQHF	TGTGCCAGCAGTGCCTCGACAGGGAACCTCAATCAGCCCCAGCATTTT
-	-	TRBV29-1	TRBJ2-6	CSVREYSGANVLTF	TGCAGCGTTCGGGAGTACTCTGGGGCCAACGTCCTGACTTTC
-	-	TRBV5-1	TRBJ2-5	CASSGDPSPQATQYF	TGCGCCAGCAGTGGAGATCCGTCTCCTCAGGCGACCCAGTACTTC
few	TRBD2	TRBV4-1	TRBJ2-1	CASRRTSGRALGEQFF	TGCGCCAGCAGACGAACTAGCGGGAGGGCCTTAGGGGAGCAGTTCTTC
many	TRBD1	TRBV19	TRBJ2-5	CASTRTGVEETQYF	TGTGCCAGTACGCGGACAGGGGTAGAAGAGACCCAGTACTTC
many	TRBD1	TRBV7-3	TRBJ2-7	CASSETGTGEESGDSMGEQYF	TGTGCCAGCAGCGAGACCGGGACAGGGGAAGAGTCAGGAGACTCAATGGGGGAGCAGTACTTC
-	TRBD2	TRBV20-1	TRBJ2-7	CSARGPAGAYEQYF	TGCAGTGCTAGAGGTCCTGCGGGAGCCTACGAGCAGTACTTC
-	-	TRBV12-3/TRBV12-4	TRBJ2-1	CASSAMDWAILPYNEQFF	TGTGCCAGCAGTGCCATGGACTGGGCCATCTTGCCCTACAATGAGCAGTTCTTC
many	TRBD1	TRBV19	TRBJ1-1	CASRQGQRNTEAFF	TGTGCCAGCCGACAGGGGCAGAGGAACACTGAAGCTTTCTTT
many	TRBD2	TRBV29-1	TRBJ2-1	CSVDIAGSYNEQFF	TGCAGCGTTGACATAGCGGGGTCCTACAATGAGCAGTTCTTC
-	-	TRBV6-2/TRBV6-3	TRBJ1-3	CASTPPGGNTIYF	TGTGCCAGCACCCCTCCGGGGGGGAACACCATATATTTT
many	-	TRBV28	TRBJ2-1	CTSGLHSSYNEQFF	TGTACTTCAGGGTTGCACAGCTCCTACAATGAGCAGTTCTTC
-	-	TRBV5-1	TRBJ1-1	CASSLVQGGNTEAFF	TGCGCCAGCAGCTTGGTGCAGGGTGGGAACACTGAAGCTTTCTTT
few	TRBD1	TRBV19	TRBJ2-6	CASSRAGGAGANVLTF	TGTGCCAGTAGTCGGGCAGGGGGCGCTGGGGCCAACGTCCTGACTTTC
few	TRBD1	TRBV10-3	TRBJ2-7	CAISTLPGQATNYEQYF	TGTGCCATCAGTACCCTCCCCGGACAGGCAACCAACTACGAGCAGTACTTC
-	-	TRBV7-3	TRBJ2-2	CASSLRGAGNTGELFF	TGTGCCAGCAGCTTACGGGGGGCGGGTAACACCGGGGAGCTGTTTTTT
-	-	TRBV20-1	TRBJ2-2	CSASPTGSFDTGELFF	TGCAGTGCTAGCCCAACAGGATCCTTTGACACCGGGGAGCTGTTTTTT
many	-	TRBV6-1	TRBJ2-7	CASSESLPYEQYF	TGTGCCAGCAGTGAATCTCTGCCCTACGAGCAGTACTTC
many	-	TRBV6-1	TRBJ1-5	CASSERQASNQPQHF	TGTGCCAGCAGTGAACGGCAGGCTAGCAATCAGCCCCAGCATTTT